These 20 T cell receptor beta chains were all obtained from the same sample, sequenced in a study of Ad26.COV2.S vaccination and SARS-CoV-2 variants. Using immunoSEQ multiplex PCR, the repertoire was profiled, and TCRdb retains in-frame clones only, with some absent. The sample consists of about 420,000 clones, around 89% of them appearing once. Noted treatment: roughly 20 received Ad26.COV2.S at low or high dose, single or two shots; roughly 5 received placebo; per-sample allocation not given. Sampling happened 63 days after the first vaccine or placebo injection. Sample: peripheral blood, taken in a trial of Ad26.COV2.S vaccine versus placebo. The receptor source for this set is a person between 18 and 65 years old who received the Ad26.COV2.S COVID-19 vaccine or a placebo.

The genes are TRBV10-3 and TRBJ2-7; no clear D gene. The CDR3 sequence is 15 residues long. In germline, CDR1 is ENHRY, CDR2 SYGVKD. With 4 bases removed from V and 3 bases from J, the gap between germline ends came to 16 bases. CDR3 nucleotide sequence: TGTGCCATCAGTGGGTATGACATAGGGTACTACGAGCAGTACTTC. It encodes CAISGYDIGYYEQYF.

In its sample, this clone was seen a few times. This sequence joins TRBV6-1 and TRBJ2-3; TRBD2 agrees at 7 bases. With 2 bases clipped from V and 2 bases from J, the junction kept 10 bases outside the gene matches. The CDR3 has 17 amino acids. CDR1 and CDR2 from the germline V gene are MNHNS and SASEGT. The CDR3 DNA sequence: TGTGCCAGCAGTGAACGTTGGGGGGAGGGTGTCACAGATACGCAGTATTTT. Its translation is CASSERWGEGVTDTQYF.

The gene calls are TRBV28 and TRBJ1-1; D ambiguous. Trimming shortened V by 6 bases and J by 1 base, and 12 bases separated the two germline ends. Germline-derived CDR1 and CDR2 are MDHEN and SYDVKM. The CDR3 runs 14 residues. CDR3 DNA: TGTGCCAGCAGATCCCGACCGACGAACACTGAAGCTTTCTTT. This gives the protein CASRSRPTNTEAFF.

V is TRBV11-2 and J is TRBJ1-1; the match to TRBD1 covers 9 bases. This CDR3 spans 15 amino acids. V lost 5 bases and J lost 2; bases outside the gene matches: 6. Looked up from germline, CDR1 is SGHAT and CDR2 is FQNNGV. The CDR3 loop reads CASSPRQGVNTEAFF. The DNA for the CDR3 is TGTGCCAGCAGCCCTAGACAGGGGGTCAACACTGAAGCTTTCTTT.

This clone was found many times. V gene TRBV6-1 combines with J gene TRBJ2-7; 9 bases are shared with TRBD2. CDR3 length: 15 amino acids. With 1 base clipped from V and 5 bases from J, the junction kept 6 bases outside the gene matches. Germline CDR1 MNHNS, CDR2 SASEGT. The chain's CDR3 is CASSEEASGANEQYF. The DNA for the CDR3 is TGTGCCAGCAGTGAAGAGGCTAGCGGGGCCAACGAGCAGTACTTC.

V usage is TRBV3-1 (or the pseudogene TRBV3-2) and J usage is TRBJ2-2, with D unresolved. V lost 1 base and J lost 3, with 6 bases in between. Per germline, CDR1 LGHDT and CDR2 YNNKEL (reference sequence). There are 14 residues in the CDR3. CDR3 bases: TGTGCCAGCAGCCAAGGTTGGGACACCGGGGAGCTGTTTTTT. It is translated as CASSQGWDTGELFF.

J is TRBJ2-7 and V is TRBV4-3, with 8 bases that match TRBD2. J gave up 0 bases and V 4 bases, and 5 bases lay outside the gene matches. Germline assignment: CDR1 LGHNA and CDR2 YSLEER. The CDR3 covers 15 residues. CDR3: CASSLIAGSSYEQYF. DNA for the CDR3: TGCGCCAGCAGCCTTATAGCGGGGAGCTCCTACGAGCAGTACTTC.

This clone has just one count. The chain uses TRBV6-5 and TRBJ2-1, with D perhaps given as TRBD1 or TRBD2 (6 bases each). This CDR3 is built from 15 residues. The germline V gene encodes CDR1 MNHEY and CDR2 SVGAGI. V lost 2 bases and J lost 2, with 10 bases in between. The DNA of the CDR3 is TGTGCCAGCAGTTACATGGGGGGCACCTACAATGAGCAGTTCTTC. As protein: CASSYMGGTYNEQFF.

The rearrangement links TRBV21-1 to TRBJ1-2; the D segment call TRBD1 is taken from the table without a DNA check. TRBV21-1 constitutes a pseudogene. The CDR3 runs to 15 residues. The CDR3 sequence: CASMAVWLQIYGYTF. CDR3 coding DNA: TGTGCCAGCATGGCAGTCTGGCTTCAGATCTATGGCTACACCTTC.

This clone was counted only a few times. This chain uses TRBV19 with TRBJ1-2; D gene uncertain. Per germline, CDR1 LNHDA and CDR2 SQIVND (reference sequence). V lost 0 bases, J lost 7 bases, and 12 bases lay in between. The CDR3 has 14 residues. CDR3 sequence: CASSIDRQLSGYTF. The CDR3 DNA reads TGTGCCAGTAGTATAGATAGGCAGCTATCTGGCTACACCTTC.

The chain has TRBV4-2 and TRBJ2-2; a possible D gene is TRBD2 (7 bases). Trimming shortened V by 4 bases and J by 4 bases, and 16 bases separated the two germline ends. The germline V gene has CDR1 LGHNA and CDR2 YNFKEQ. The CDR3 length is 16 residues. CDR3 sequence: CASSPNREGGTGELFF. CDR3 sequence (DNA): TGTGCCAGCAGCCCTAACAGGGAGGGCGGCACCGGGGAGCTGTTTTTT.

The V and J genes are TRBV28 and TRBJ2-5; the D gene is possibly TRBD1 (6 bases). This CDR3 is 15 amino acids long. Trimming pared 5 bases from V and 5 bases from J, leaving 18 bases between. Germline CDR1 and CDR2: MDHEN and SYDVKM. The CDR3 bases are TGTGCCAGCAGTCACCTCCGGGACATTGGGGAGACCCAGTACTTC. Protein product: CASSHLRDIGETQYF.

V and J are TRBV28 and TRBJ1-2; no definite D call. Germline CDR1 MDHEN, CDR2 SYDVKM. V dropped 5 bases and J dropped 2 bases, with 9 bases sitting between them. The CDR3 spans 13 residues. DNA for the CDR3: TGTGCCAGCAGTCCCCCGGAGAACTATGGCTACACCTTC. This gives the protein CASSPPENYGYTF.

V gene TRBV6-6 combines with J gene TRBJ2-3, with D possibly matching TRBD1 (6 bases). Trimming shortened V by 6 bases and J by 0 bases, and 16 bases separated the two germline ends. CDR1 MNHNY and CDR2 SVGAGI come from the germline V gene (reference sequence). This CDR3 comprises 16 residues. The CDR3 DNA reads TGTGCCAGCAGCCGCCGGGACATCCATAGCACAGATACGCAGTATTTT. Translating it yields CASSRRDIHSTDTQYF.

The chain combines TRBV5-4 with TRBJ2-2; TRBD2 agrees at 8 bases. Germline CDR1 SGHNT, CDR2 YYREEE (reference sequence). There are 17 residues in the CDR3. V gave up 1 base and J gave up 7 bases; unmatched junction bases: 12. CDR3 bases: TGTGCCAGCAGCTTGACTCCCGGGGGGGCAATAGGCGGGGAGCTGTTTTTT. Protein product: CASSLTPGGAIGGELFF.

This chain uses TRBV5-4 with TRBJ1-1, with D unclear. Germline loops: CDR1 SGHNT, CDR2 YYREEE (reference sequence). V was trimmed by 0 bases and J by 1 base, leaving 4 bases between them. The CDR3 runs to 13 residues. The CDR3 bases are TGTGCCAGCAGCTTGGGGGAGAACACTGAAGCTTTCTTT. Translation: CASSLGENTEAFF.

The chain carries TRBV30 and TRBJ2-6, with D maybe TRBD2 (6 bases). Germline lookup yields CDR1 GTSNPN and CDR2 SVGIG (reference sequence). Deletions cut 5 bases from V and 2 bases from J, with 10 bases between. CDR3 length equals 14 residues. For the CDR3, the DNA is TGTGCCTGGGATGGGACTGCTGGGGCCAACGTCCTGACTTTC. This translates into CAWDGTAGANVLTF.

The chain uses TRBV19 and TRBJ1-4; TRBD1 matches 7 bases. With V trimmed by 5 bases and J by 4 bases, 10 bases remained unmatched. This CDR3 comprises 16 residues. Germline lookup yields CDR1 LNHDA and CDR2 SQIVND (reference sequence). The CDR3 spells CASSSPGTELNEKLFF. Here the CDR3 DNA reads TGTGCCAGTAGTTCCCCTGGGACAGAACTTAATGAAAAACTGTTTTTT.

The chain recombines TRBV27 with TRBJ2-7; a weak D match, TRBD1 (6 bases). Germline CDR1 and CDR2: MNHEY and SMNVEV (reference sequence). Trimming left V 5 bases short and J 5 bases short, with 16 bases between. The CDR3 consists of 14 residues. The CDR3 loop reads CASSQPGARNEQYF. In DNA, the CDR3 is TGTGCCAGCAGTCAGCCAGGGGCCCGGAACGAGCAGTACTTC.

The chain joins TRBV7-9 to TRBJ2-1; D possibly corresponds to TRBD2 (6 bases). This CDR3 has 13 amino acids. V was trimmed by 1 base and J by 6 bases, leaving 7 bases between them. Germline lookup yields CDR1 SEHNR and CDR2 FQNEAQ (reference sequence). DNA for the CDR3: TGTGCCAGCAGCTTAGGACTAGTCAATGAGCAGTTCTTC. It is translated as CASSLGLVNEQFF.